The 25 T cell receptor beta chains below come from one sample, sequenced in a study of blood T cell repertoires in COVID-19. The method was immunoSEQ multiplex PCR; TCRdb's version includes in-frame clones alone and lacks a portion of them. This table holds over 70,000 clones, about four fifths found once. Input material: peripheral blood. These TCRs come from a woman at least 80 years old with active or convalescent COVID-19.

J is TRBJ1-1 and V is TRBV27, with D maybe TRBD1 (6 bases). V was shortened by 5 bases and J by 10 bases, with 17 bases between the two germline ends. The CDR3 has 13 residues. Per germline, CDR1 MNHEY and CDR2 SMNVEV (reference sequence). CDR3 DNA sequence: TGTGCCAGCAGTCCAACGCTACAGGGACGAGCTTTCTTT. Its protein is CASSPTLQGRAFF.

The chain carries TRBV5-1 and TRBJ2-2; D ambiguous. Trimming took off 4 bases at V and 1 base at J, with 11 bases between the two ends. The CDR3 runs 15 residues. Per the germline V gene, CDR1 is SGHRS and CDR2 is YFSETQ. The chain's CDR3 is CASSAYTENTGELFF. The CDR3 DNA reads TGCGCCAGCAGCGCCTATACAGAGAACACCGGGGAGCTGTTTTTT. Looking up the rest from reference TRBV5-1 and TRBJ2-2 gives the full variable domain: KAGVTQTPRYLIKTRGQQVTLSCSPISGHRSVSWYQQTPGQGLQFLFEYFSETQRNKGNFPGRFSGRQFSNSRSEMNVSTLELGDSALYLCASSAYTENTGELFFGEGSRLTVL.

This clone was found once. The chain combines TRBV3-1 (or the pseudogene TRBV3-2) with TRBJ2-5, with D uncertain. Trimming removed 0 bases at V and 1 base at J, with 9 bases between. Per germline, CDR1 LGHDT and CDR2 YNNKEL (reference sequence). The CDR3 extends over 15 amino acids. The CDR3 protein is CASSQDPEVQETQYF. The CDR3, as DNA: TGTGCCAGCAGCCAAGATCCAGAGGTCCAAGAGACCCAGTACTTC.

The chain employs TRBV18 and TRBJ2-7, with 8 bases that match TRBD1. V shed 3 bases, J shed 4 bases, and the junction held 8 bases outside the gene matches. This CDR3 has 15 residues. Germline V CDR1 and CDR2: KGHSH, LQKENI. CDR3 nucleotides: TGTGCCAGCTCACCGATCGGACAGGGACCTTACGAGCAGTACTTC. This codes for CASSPIGQGPYEQYF.

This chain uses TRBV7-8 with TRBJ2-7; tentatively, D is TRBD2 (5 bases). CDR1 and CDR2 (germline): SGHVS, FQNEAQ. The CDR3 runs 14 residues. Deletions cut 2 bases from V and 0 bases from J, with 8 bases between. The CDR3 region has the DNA TGTGCCAGCAGCTTATCGAGGGTCTCCTACGAGCAGTACTTC. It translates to CASSLSRVSYEQYF.

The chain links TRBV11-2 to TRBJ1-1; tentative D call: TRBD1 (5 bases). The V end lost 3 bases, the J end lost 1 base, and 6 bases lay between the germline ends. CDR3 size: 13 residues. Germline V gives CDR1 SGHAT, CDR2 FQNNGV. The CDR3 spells CASSLDTNTEAFF. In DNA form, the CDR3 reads TGTGCCAGCAGCTTGGACACGAACACTGAAGCTTTCTTT.

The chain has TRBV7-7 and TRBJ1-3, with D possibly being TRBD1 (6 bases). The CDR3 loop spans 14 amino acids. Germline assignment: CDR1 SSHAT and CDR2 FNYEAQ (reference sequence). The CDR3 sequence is CASSPGEIGNTIYF. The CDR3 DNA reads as TGTGCTAGCTCACCAGGGGAGATTGGAAACACCATATATTTT. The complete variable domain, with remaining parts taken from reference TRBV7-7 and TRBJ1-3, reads GAGVSQSPRYKVTKRGQDVTLRCDPISSHATLYWYQQALGQGPEFLTYFNYEAQPDKSGLPSDRFSAERPEGSISTLTIQRTEQRDSAMYRCASSPGEIGNTIYFGEGSWLTVV.

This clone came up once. CDR3 loop: CASSPGTASHTEAFF. For the CDR3, the DNA is TGTGCCAGCAGTCCCGGGACAGCCAGTCACACTGAAGCTTTCTTT. The chain joins TRBV27 to TRBJ1-1; 7 bases align to TRBD1. The J segment lost 3 bases and the V segment lost 5 bases, leaving 9 bases of the junction unmatched. Germline CDR1 and CDR2: MNHEY and SMNVEV (reference sequence). The CDR3 covers 15 residues.

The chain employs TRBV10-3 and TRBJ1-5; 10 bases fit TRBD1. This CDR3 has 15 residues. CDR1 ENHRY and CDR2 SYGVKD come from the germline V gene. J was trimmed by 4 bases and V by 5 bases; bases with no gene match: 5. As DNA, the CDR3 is TGTGCCATCAGTCCGGGACAGGGGAGGAATCAGCCCCAGCATTTT. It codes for CAISPGQGRNQPQHF.

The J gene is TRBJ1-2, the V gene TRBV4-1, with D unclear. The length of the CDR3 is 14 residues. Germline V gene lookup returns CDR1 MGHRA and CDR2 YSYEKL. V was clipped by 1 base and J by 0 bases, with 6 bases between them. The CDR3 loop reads CASSQVIANYGYTF. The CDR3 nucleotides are TGCGCCAGCAGCCAAGTTATAGCTAACTATGGCTACACCTTC.

The CDR3 spells CASSQQTGSEQFF. CDR3 DNA: TGCGCCAGCAGCCAACAGACAGGGAGTGAGCAGTTCTTC. The genes are TRBV4-1 and TRBJ2-1; 7 bases align to TRBD1. V gave up 2 bases and J gave up 9 bases; unmatched junction bases: 4. Germline assignment: CDR1 MGHRA and CDR2 YSYEKL. The CDR3 covers 13 residues.

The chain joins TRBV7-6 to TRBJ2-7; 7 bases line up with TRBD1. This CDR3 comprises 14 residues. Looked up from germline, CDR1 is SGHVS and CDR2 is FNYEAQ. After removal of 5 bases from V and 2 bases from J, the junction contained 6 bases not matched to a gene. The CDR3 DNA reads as TGTGCCAGCAGCCCCGGGACAGCGGCCTACGAGCAGTACTTC. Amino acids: CASSPGTAAYEQYF.

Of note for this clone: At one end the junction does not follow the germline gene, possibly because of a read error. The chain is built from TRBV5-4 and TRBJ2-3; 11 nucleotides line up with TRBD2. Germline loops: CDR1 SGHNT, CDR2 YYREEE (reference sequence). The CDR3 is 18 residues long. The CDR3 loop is CASSLVASGGPPTGTQYF. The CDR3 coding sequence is TGTGCCAGCAGCTTGGTGGCTAGCGGGGGGCCTCCTACAGGTACGCAGTATTTT. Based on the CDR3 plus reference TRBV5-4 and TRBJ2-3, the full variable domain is ETGVTQSPTHLIKTRGQQVTLRCSSQSGHNTVSWYQQALGQGPQFIFQYYREEENGRGNFPPRFSGLQFPNYSSELNVNALELDDSALYLCASSLVASGGPPTGTQYFGPGTRLTVL.

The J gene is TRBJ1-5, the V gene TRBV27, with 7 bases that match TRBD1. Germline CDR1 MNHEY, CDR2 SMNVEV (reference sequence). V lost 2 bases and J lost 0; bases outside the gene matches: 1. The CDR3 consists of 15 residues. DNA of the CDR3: TGTGCCAGCAGTTTAAGACAGGGTAGCAATCAGCCCCAGCATTTT. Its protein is CASSLRQGSNQPQHF.

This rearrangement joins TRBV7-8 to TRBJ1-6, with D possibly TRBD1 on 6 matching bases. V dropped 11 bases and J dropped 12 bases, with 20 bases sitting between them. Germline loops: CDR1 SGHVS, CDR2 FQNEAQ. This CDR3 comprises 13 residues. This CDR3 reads CASSLGGEGPLHF. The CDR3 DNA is TGTGCCTCCTCTCTAGGGGGGGAAGGACCCCTCCACTTT.

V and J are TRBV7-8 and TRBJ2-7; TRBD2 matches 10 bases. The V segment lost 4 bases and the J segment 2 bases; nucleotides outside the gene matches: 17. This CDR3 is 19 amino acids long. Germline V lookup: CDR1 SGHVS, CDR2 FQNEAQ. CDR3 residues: CASSSRRSGGATAAYEQYF. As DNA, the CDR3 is TGTGCCAGCAGCTCCCGGAGGAGCGGGGGGGCCACTGCAGCCTACGAGCAGTACTTC.

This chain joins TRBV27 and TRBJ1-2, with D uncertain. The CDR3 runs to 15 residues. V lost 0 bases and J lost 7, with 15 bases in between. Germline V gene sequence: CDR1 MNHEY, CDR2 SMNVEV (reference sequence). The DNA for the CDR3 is TGTGCCAGCAGTTTATCGATGCAATTATCACTTGGCTACACCTTC. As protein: CASSLSMQLSLGYTF.

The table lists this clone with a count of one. CDR3: CASSPIGTVGAKNIQYF. CDR3 DNA sequence: TGTGCCAGCAGTCCTATTGGGACTGTTGGTGCCAAAAACATTCAGTACTTC. This chain links TRBV27 with TRBJ2-4; tentative D call: TRBD2 (6 bases). The V end was cut by 5 bases, the J end by 1 base, with 18 bases between. CDR3 length: 17 residues. Germline lookup yields CDR1 MNHEY and CDR2 SMNVEV (reference sequence).

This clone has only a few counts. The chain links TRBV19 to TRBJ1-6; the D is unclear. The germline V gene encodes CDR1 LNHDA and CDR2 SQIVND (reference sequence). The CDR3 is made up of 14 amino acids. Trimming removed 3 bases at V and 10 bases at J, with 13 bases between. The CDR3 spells CASSISGLGSPLHF. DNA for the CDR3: TGTGCCAGTAGTATCTCGGGGTTGGGATCACCCCTCCACTTT. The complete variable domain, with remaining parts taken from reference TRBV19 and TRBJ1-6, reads DGGITQSPKYLFRKEGQNVTLSCEQNLNHDAMYWYRQDPGQGLRLIYYSQIVNDFQKGDIAEGYSVSREKKESFPLTVTSAQKNPTAFYLCASSISGLGSPLHFGNGTRLTVT.

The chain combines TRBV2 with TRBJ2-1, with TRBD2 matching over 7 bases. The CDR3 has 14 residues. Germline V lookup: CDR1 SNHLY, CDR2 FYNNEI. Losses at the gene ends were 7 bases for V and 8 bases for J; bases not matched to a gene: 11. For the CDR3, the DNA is TGTGCCAGCACTTTGCGGGGGTCAAGAGATGAGCAGTTCTTC. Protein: CASTLRGSRDEQFF.

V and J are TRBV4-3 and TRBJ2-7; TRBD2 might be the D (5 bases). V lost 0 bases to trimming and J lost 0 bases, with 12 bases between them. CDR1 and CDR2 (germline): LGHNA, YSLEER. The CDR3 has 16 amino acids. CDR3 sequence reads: CASSQDNRGPSYEQYF. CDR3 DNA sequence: TGCGCCAGCAGCCAAGATAACCGGGGTCCCTCCTACGAGCAGTACTTC.

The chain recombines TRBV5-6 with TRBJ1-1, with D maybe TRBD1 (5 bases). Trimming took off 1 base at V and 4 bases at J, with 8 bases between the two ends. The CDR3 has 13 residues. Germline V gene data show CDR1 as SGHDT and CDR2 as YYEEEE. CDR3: CASSLIGGTEAFF. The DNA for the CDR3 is TGTGCCAGCAGCTTGATCGGGGGCACTGAAGCTTTCTTT.

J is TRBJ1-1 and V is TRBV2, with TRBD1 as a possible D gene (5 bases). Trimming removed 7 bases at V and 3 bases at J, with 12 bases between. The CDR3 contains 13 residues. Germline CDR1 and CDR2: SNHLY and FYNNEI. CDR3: CASNKGLDTEAFF. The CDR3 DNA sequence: TGTGCCAGCAATAAGGGGCTAGACACTGAAGCTTTCTTT. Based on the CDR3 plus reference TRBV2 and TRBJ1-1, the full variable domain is EPEVTQTPSHQVTQMGQEVILRCVPISNHLYFYWYRQILGQKVEFLVSFYNNEISEKSEIFDDQFSVERPDGSNFTLKIRSTKLEDSAMYFCASNKGLDTEAFFGQGTRLTVV.

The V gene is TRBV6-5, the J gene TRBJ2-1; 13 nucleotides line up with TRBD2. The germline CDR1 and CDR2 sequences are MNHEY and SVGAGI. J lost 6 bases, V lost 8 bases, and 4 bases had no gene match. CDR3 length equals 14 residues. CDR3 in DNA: TGTGCCAGCCGACTAGCGGGGGGTACCAATGAGCAGTTCTTC. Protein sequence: CASRLAGGTNEQFF.

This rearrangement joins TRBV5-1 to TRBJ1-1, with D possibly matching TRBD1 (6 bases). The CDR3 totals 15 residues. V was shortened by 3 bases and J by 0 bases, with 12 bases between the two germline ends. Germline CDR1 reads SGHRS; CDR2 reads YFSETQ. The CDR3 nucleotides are TGCGCCAGCAGCTCCTCGGACAGCTTGAACACTGAAGCTTTCTTT. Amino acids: CASSSSDSLNTEAFF.